These 28 T cell receptor beta chains were sequenced from one sample in a study of graft-versus-host responses after intestinal transplantation. Using immunoSEQ multiplex PCR, the repertoire was profiled, and TCRdb retains in-frame clones only, with some absent. Of around 100,000 clones in the sample, about 88% were seen once. The antigens these receptors bind are not known. The input for sequencing was unstimulated CD4+ T cells sorted from spleen or lymph node cells, taken before transplant. These receptors originate from a human donor who was the organ donor for an intestinal transplant.

The V and J genes are TRBV7-2 and TRBJ2-1, with a possible D match to TRBD1 (6 bases). The V gene lost 1 base and the J gene lost 9 bases, with 16 bases spanning the gap. The CDR3 has 15 residues. Germline V gene sequence: CDR1 SGHTA, CDR2 FQGNSA. This CDR3 reads CASSLVRDITGEQFF. The DNA of the CDR3 is TGTGCCAGCAGCTTAGTGAGGGACATAACGGGTGAGCAGTTCTTC.

The chain joins TRBV30 to TRBJ2-7; possible D gene TRBD2, 6 bases. Germline lookup yields CDR1 GTSNPN and CDR2 SVGIG (reference sequence). The ends were cut back, 4 bases at V and 7 bases at J, with 23 bases in the middle. The CDR3 totals 15 residues. In DNA form, the CDR3 reads TGTGCCTGGAATAGGCCCGGCGGGGCCTACGGGGAGCAGTACTTC. Amino acid sequence: CAWNRPGGAYGEQYF. Full variable domain (outside the CDR3, taken from reference TRBV30 and TRBJ2-7): SQTIHQWPATLVQPVGSPLSLECTVEGTSNPNLYWYRQAAGRGLQLLFYSVGIGQISSEVPQNLSASRPQDRQFILSSKKLLLSDSGFYLCAWNRPGGAYGEQYFGPGTRLTVT.

The chain uses TRBV9 and TRBJ1-4; TRBD1 matches at 9 bases. V trimming: 4 bases; J trimming: 8 bases; junction bases outside the gene matches: 6. CDR3 length: 14 amino acids. CDR1 and CDR2 from the germline V gene are SGDLS and YYNGEE. This CDR3 is CASSLDRGQEKLFF. The CDR3 region has the DNA TGTGCCAGCAGCCTGGACAGGGGCCAGGAAAAACTGTTTTTT.

V is TRBV19 and J is TRBJ1-2; D unclear. V gave up 7 bases and J gave up 6 bases, with 21 bases separating them. The CDR3 is made up of 15 amino acids. Germline V gene data show CDR1 as LNHDA and CDR2 as SQIVND (reference sequence). For the CDR3, the DNA is TGTGCCAGTAAAATAGCCTCGGGTAGGGTCGATGGCTACACCTTC. This encodes CASKIASGRVDGYTF.

This chain joins TRBV10-3 and TRBJ2-7; either TRBD1 or TRBD2 may supply D (6 bases each). This CDR3 region has 15 residues. Germline loops: CDR1 ENHRY, CDR2 SYGVKD. Trimming left V 0 bases short and J 3 bases short, with 12 bases between. The CDR3 protein is CAISESGGAVYEQYF. CDR3 nucleotides: TGTGCCATCAGTGAGTCGGGGGGCGCGGTCTACGAGCAGTACTTC.

This rearrangement joins TRBV7-8 to TRBJ1-2, with a possible D match to TRBD1 (6 bases). Per germline, CDR1 SGHVS and CDR2 FQNEAQ. V was pared by 8 bases and J by 8 bases, with 27 bases between. The CDR3 consists of 16 residues. Written as DNA, the CDR3 is TGTGCCAGCCTCGTCCAGGGGACTCATCTCCCAGGGGGCTACACCTTC. This codes for CASLVQGTHLPGGYTF.

V and J are TRBV6-1 and TRBJ2-5; maybe TRBD2 (6 bases). Germline loops: CDR1 MNHNS, CDR2 SASEGT. The CDR3 contains 14 residues. Trimming took 7 bases from V and 5 from J, leaving 17 bases between them. The CDR3, as DNA: TGTGCCAGCACCCGGGGGTCACAGCGGGAGACCCAGTACTTC. It is translated as CASTRGSQRETQYF.

The V gene is TRBV6-5, the J gene TRBJ1-3; 7 bases match TRBD1. CDR3 length equals 14 residues. J lost 9 bases, V lost 5 bases, and 10 bases had no gene match. Germline V CDR1 and CDR2: MNHEY, SVGAGI. The CDR3, as DNA: TGTGCCAGCAGTGGGTCCGGGACAGCGGCCACCATATATTTT. Translating it yields CASSGSGTAATIYF.

The chain has TRBV6-1 and TRBJ2-3; a weak D match, TRBD1 (5 bases). This CDR3 is built from 15 residues. The V gene lost 8 bases and the J gene lost 1 base, with 16 bases spanning the gap. Germline CDR1 reads MNHNS; CDR2 reads SASEGT. Here the CDR3 DNA reads TGTGCCAGCCAGACAGACCCACCCCGCACAGATACGCAGTATTTT. As protein: CASQTDPPRTDTQYF.

The table lists this clone with a few counts. The chain couples TRBV2 to TRBJ2-3; D is possibly TRBD1 or TRBD2 (5 bases each). The CDR3 sequence is 15 residues long. The germline V gene has CDR1 SNHLY and CDR2 FYNNEI. V dropped 4 bases and J dropped 3 bases, with 14 bases sitting between them. The CDR3 protein is CASSAQEGMTDTQYF. CDR3 coding DNA: TGTGCCAGCAGTGCCCAAGAGGGGATGACAGATACGCAGTATTTT.

This chain links TRBV19 with TRBJ1-5, with D possibly TRBD1 on 6 matching bases. V was cut by 5 bases and J by 1 base, with 21 bases left in between. The CDR3 is 18 residues long. Germline V gives CDR1 LNHDA, CDR2 SQIVND (reference sequence). CDR3 nucleotide sequence: TGTGCCAGTAGTTACCGGGACATTCTCCAGGGGAGCAATCAGCCCCAGCATTTT. Amino acid sequence: CASSYRDILQGSNQPQHF.

V is TRBV4-2 and J is TRBJ1-1, with a tentative D call TRBD1 (5 bases). The V end lost 2 bases, the J end lost 6 bases, and 13 bases lay between the germline ends. The CDR3 runs 14 residues. CDR1 is LGHNA, CDR2 YNFKEQ, per germline. The CDR3 DNA is TGTGCCAGCAGCCAACCAGGGAAATCCCCTGAAGCTTTCTTT. Amino acids: CASSQPGKSPEAFF.

V and J are TRBV18 and TRBJ2-2; 8 bases line up with TRBD1. Germline CDR1 KGHSH, CDR2 LQKENI. Trimming removed 5 bases from V and 5 bases from J; junction bases left unmatched: 19. This CDR3 region has 19 residues. The CDR3 nucleotides are TGTGCCAGCTCATCCTCCCTTCTCTTGGGACAGGATTTGACCGGGGAGCTGTTTTTT. Its protein product is CASSSSLLLGQDLTGELFF.

This clone has a handful of counts. The J gene is TRBJ1-4, the V gene TRBV10-3, with 8 bases matching TRBD1. Germline V gene data show CDR1 as ENHRY and CDR2 as SYGVKD. The CDR3 spans 15 residues. V was clipped by 10 bases and J by 2 bases; unmatched bases: 9. The CDR3 spells CATNQGAGTNEKLFF. CDR3 DNA sequence: TGTGCCACCAACCAGGGGGCGGGCACTAATGAAAAACTGTTTTTT.

The chain couples TRBV5-1 to TRBJ1-4; D uncertain. V lost 1 base, J lost 4 bases, and 8 bases lay in between. CDR1 is SGHRS and CDR2 is YFSETQ in the germline V gene. The CDR3 covers 14 residues. In DNA form, the CDR3 reads TGCGCCAGCAGCTTGCCTAGCGTTAATGAAAAACTGTTTTTT. Translated, it gives CASSLPSVNEKLFF.

The CDR3 here is CASSPPRGLQINYGYTF. The CDR3 DNA is TGTGCCAGCTCACCACCGAGGGGTCTTCAGATAAACTATGGCTACACCTTC. The chain employs TRBV18 and TRBJ1-2; D perhaps matches TRBD1 (5 bases). From germline, CDR1 is KGHSH and CDR2 LQKENI. V lost 0 bases, J lost 2 bases, and 16 bases lay in between. The CDR3 spans 17 residues.

The V and J genes are TRBV30 and TRBJ2-3; D is possibly TRBD2 (6 bases). CDR3 length: 16 amino acids. Germline V CDR1 and CDR2: GTSNPN, SVGIG (reference sequence). V shed 2 bases and J shed 1 base, with 16 bases lying between them. CDR3 coding DNA: TGTGCCTGGAGTCGGCGGGGACTCGGCGGCACAGATACGCAGTATTTT. Translating it yields CAWSRRGLGGTDTQYF. The full variable domain, completed using reference TRBV30 and TRBJ2-3, is SQTIHQWPATLVQPVGSPLSLECTVEGTSNPNLYWYRQAAGRGLQLLFYSVGIGQISSEVPQNLSASRPQDRQFILSSKKLLLSDSGFYLCAWSRRGLGGTDTQYFGPGTRLTVL.

V gene TRBV7-2 combines with J gene TRBJ2-3; 9 bases fit TRBD1. CDR1 is SGHTA and CDR2 is FQGNSA in the germline V gene. CDR3 size: 15 residues. Unmatched junction bases numbered 7, after V lost 7 bases and J lost 2 bases. The CDR3 here is CASTRDRAYTDTQYF. CDR3 in DNA: TGTGCCAGCACACGGGACAGGGCCTACACAGATACGCAGTATTTT.

This sequence joins TRBV2 and TRBJ2-2, with 12 bases that match TRBD2. Germline CDR1 reads SNHLY; CDR2 reads FYNNEI. The V segment lost 10 bases and the J segment 5 bases; nucleotides outside the gene matches: 8. The CDR3 is made up of 15 amino acids. As DNA, the CDR3 is TGTGCCATCACGAAAGGACTAGCGGGGACCGGGGAGCTGTTTTTT. Its translation: CAITKGLAGTGELFF.

The chain employs TRBV5-4 and TRBJ1-2, with D uncertain. Germline CDR1 SGHNT, CDR2 YYREEE (reference sequence). The CDR3 loop spans 14 amino acids. V was shortened by 5 bases and J by 6 bases, with 17 bases between the two germline ends. CDR3 sequence (DNA): TGTGCCAGCAGGTCGATTACAGCCACCGATGGCTACACCTTC. Residues: CASRSITATDGYTF. Full variable domain (remainder filled in from reference TRBV5-4 and TRBJ1-2): ETGVTQSPTHLIKTRGQQVTLRCSSQSGHNTVSWYQQALGQGPQFIFQYYREEENGRGNFPPRFSGLQFPNYSSELNVNALELDDSALYLCASRSITATDGYTFGSGTRLTVV.

This chain joins TRBV6-5 and TRBJ1-2; D is undetermined. The CDR3 spans 14 residues. The V end was cut by 6 bases, the J end by 2 bases, with 13 bases between. The germline V gene has CDR1 MNHEY and CDR2 SVGAGI. The CDR3: CASSKVMYNYGYTF. CDR3 nucleotide sequence: TGTGCCAGCAGCAAAGTTATGTACAACTATGGCTACACCTTC.

This sequence joins TRBV6-5 and TRBJ2-7, with D tentatively TRBD2 (7 bases). V shed 6 bases and J shed 3 bases, with 15 bases lying between them. The CDR3 runs 14 residues. From germline, CDR1 is MNHEY and CDR2 SVGAGI. CDR3 DNA sequence: TGTGCCAGCAGCCGGGGGGCCGGGGACTACGAGCAGTACTTC. It codes for CASSRGAGDYEQYF.

The CDR3: CASTRGAEAFF. The DNA for the CDR3 is TGTGCCAGTACACGGGGGGCTGAAGCTTTCTTT. The chain couples TRBV6-1 to TRBJ1-1; perhaps TRBD1 as D (5 bases). This CDR3 has 11 amino acids. Germline V gene sequence: CDR1 MNHNS, CDR2 SASEGT. V was trimmed by 9 bases and J by 6 bases, leaving 11 bases between them.

V and J are TRBV10-3 and TRBJ1-1, with D tentatively TRBD1 (5 bases). There are 13 residues in the CDR3. The germline V gene encodes CDR1 ENHRY and CDR2 SYGVKD. V shed 6 bases and J shed 4 bases, with 12 bases lying between them. CDR3 bases: TGTGCCATCAGCATAAGGGGAGGCACTGAAGCTTTCTTT. It is translated as CAISIRGGTEAFF.

This rearrangement joins TRBV5-6 to TRBJ2-5; D is unresolved. V lost 0 bases to trimming and J lost 4 bases, with 10 bases between them. CDR3 size: 14 residues. CDR1 and CDR2 from the germline V gene are SGHDT and YYEEEE. In nucleotides, the CDR3 is TGTGCCAGCAGCTTGGAGGCTAGGCGAGAGACCCAGTACTTC. Encoded protein: CASSLEARRETQYF.

V gene TRBV6-1 combines with J gene TRBJ1-4; the D is unclear. The CDR3 extends over 12 amino acids. Trimming removed 5 bases from V and 3 bases from J, with 4 bases in between. Germline V gene data show CDR1 as MNHNS and CDR2 as SASEGT. The CDR3 loop reads CASSLSNEKLFF. The CDR3 nucleotides are TGTGCCAGCAGTTTATCTAATGAAAAACTGTTTTTT.

This chain joins TRBV6-1 and TRBJ2-7; D not certain. CDR1 MNHNS and CDR2 SASEGT come from the germline V gene. Deletions cut 10 bases from V and 2 bases from J, with 15 bases between. The CDR3 sequence is 13 residues long. Here the CDR3 DNA reads TGTGCCACTCAGAAAACAACAGCCTACGAGCAGTACTTC. Translating it yields CATQKTTAYEQYF.

A single count supports this clone. V usage is TRBV6-5 and J usage is TRBJ1-1; D not certain. The CDR3 runs to 15 residues. Trimming took off 1 base at V and 5 bases at J, with 14 bases between the two ends. The germline gives CDR1 MNHEY, CDR2 SVGAGI. The CDR3 loop is CASSYWRVKPTEAFF. DNA of the CDR3: TGTGCCAGCAGTTACTGGAGGGTGAAACCAACTGAAGCTTTCTTT.